Each of the 20 T cell receptor beta chains below was sequenced from the same sample in a study of cytomegalovirus exposure and HLA in healthy donors. The PCR was carried out with 60 Vbeta primers and 13 Jbeta primers. Measured with immunoSEQ multiplex PCR; TCRdb has only the in-frame clones, and not every one. The sample lists about 140,000 clones, roughly 76% occurring once. Sequenced material: PBMCs. The receptor set was obtained from a female donor in good health and CMV-seronegative.

The count of this clone is one. The chain recombines TRBV7-6 with TRBJ2-5; 8 positions match TRBD1. Trimming cost V 4 bases and J 3 bases; bases outside gene matches: 7. The CDR3 is 15 residues long. Germline lookup yields CDR1 SGHVS and CDR2 FNYEAQ. The CDR3 reads CASSYNRGSEETQYF. CDR3 DNA: TGTGCCAGCAGCTACAACAGGGGGTCCGAAGAGACCCAGTACTTC.

V is TRBV27 and J is TRBJ2-7; D uncertain. The CDR3 totals 16 residues. V lost 5 bases to trimming and J lost 2 bases, with 19 bases between them. Germline lookup yields CDR1 MNHEY and CDR2 SMNVEV (reference sequence). The CDR3 DNA reads as TGTGCCAGCAGTCAGGTTTCCGGCACACCGGCCTACGAGCAGTACTTC. It is translated as CASSQVSGTPAYEQYF.

This clone has more than one count but fewer than ten. The CDR3 sequence: CASSLAGERFF. CDR3 nucleotides: TGCGCCAGCAGCTTGGCAGGGGAGAGATTCTTT. The V and J genes are TRBV5-1 and TRBJ1-1; the D gene is possibly TRBD1 (6 bases). The germline V gene has CDR1 SGHRS and CDR2 YFSETQ. V lost 0 bases to trimming and J lost 14 bases, with 11 bases between them. The CDR3 extends over 11 amino acids.

This rearrangement joins TRBV28 to TRBJ1-1; the D gene is possibly TRBD1 (5 bases). Germline V CDR1 and CDR2: MDHEN, SYDVKM. With 7 bases removed from V and 2 bases from J, the gap between germline ends came to 11 bases. The CDR3 is made up of 13 amino acids. The CDR3 loop reads CASNGGSNTEAFF. CDR3 sequence (DNA): TGTGCCAGCAACGGGGGAAGCAACACTGAAGCTTTCTTT.

In this sample, this clone turned up a few times. V gene TRBV9 combines with J gene TRBJ2-1, with 9 positions matching TRBD1. V shed 0 bases, J shed 9 bases, and the junction held 10 bases outside the gene matches. The CDR3 covers 16 residues. Germline V gives CDR1 SGDLS, CDR2 YYNGEE. The CDR3 nucleotides are TGTGCCAGCAGCGTAGACCCGGGACAGGGTCCGCGTGAGCAGTTCTTC. Its translation is CASSVDPGQGPREQFF. The full variable domain, completed using reference TRBV9 and TRBJ2-1, is DSGVTQTPKHLITATGQRVTLRCSPRSGDLSVYWYQQSLDQGLQFLIQYYNGEERAKGNILERFSAQQFPDLHSELNLSSLELGDSALYFCASSVDPGQGPREQFFGPGTRLTVL.

The CDR3 nucleotides read TGTGCCAGCTGGTCCGGGACAGGGTCGAGGAGCAATCAGCCCCAGCATTTT. Protein sequence: CASWSGTGSRSNQPQHF. The rearrangement links TRBV18 to TRBJ1-5; TRBD1 agrees at 9 bases. Germline V gene sequence: CDR1 KGHSH, CDR2 LQKENI. This CDR3 is 17 amino acids long. V lost 7 bases to trimming and J lost 1 base; unmatched junction nucleotides: 11.

In its sample, this clone was seen once. The chain carries TRBV6-5 and TRBJ1-1, with D unclear. The CDR3 extends over 15 amino acids. Germline CDR1 and CDR2: MNHEY and SVGAGI. V lost 0 bases, J lost 4 bases, and 12 bases lay in between. The CDR3 spells CASSYSELRGTEAFF. The CDR3 bases are TGTGCCAGCAGTTACTCGGAACTTCGGGGCACTGAAGCTTTCTTT.

The chain combines TRBV5-5 with TRBJ2-7; no firm D call. V was pared by 0 bases and J by 4 bases, with 2 bases between. CDR1 and CDR2 from the germline V gene are SGHKS and YYEKEE (reference sequence). The CDR3 runs to 11 residues. The CDR3 here is CASSLAYEQYF. The CDR3 DNA follows: TGTGCCAGCAGCTTGGCGTACGAGCAGTACTTC.

This clone was seen a few times. The chain links TRBV19 to TRBJ1-1; 10 positions agree with TRBD1. CDR3 length: 15 amino acids. V was clipped by 4 bases and J by 5 bases; unmatched bases: 7. Germline V gene data show CDR1 as LNHDA and CDR2 as SQIVND (reference sequence). In DNA, the CDR3 is TGTGCCAGTAGTACCTCGGACAGGGGGGGAACTGAAGCTTTCTTT. It specifies CASSTSDRGGTEAFF. Based on the CDR3 plus reference TRBV19 and TRBJ1-1, the full variable domain is DGGITQSPKYLFRKEGQNVTLSCEQNLNHDAMYWYRQDPGQGLRLIYYSQIVNDFQKGDIAEGYSVSREKKESFPLTVTSAQKNPTAFYLCASSTSDRGGTEAFFGQGTRLTVV.

Regarding this clone: The sample contains more than one DNA sequence encoding this CDR3. V gene TRBV6-5 combines with J gene TRBJ1-1; no clear D gene. The germline gives CDR1 MNHEY, CDR2 SVGAGI. The V end was cut by 2 bases, the J end by 1 base, with 5 bases between. CDR3 length: 13 amino acids. The CDR3 loop reads CASSYGRNTEAFF. Written as DNA, the CDR3 is TGTGCCAGCAGTTACGGCAGGAACACTGAAGCTTTCTTT.

V is TRBV6-1 and J is TRBJ2-5, with a possible D match to TRBD2 (6 bases). V was shortened by 8 bases and J by 5 bases, with 12 bases between the two germline ends. The CDR3 runs 12 residues. Germline CDR1 MNHNS, CDR2 SASEGT. The chain's CDR3 is CASGRGWETQYF. In DNA form, the CDR3 reads TGTGCCAGCGGGCGGGGATGGGAGACCCAGTACTTC.

The chain recombines TRBV6-5 with TRBJ2-3; the match to TRBD1 covers 8 bases. V was clipped by 2 bases and J by 8 bases; unmatched bases: 6. This CDR3 has 14 amino acids. CDR1 is MNHEY, CDR2 SVGAGI, per germline. CDR3 sequence (DNA): TGTGCCAGCAGTTACGACAGGGGCGGAGGTACGCAGTATTTT. Its translation is CASSYDRGGGTQYF.

J is TRBJ2-2 and V is TRBV2; D is ambiguous. The CDR3 runs 13 residues. Germline V gives CDR1 SNHLY, CDR2 FYNNEI. V lost 4 bases, J lost 1 base, and 4 bases lay in between. The CDR3 is CASSGQNTGELFF. The CDR3, as DNA: TGTGCCAGCAGTGGACAGAACACCGGGGAGCTGTTTTTT.

The chain is built from TRBV6-5 and TRBJ1-2; D is undetermined. Germline CDR1 reads MNHEY; CDR2 reads SVGAGI. The CDR3 contains 14 residues. Trimming removed 0 bases from V and 6 bases from J, with 11 bases in between. CDR3 sequence: CASSYSAGSNGYTF. CDR3 bases: TGTGCCAGCAGTTACTCAGCCGGGAGCAATGGCTACACCTTC.

This chain connects TRBV27 to TRBJ2-1; a weak D match, TRBD1 (6 bases). The CDR3 runs 15 residues. The germline V gene encodes CDR1 MNHEY and CDR2 SMNVEV (reference sequence). V shed 7 bases and J shed 5 bases, with 18 bases lying between them. CDR3 sequence (DNA): TGTGCCAGCAAACTGGAGGACAGATCTAACAATGAGCAGTTCTTC. It yields the protein CASKLEDRSNNEQFF.

The gene calls are TRBV19 and TRBJ2-5; TRBD2 might be the D (5 bases). The CDR3 is 17 residues long. V dropped 3 bases and J dropped 0 bases, with 17 bases sitting between them. Looked up from germline, CDR1 is LNHDA and CDR2 is SQIVND (reference sequence). The CDR3 coding sequence is TGTGCCAGTAGTATCGGGATCCGGATAGGGTACCAAGAGACCCAGTACTTC. It codes for CASSIGIRIGYQETQYF.

The chain has TRBV5-6 and TRBJ1-4; maybe TRBD1 (5 bases). The CDR3 extends over 13 amino acids. V was clipped by 0 bases and J by 8 bases, with 8 bases between them. Germline V gene lookup returns CDR1 SGHDT and CDR2 YYEEEE. The CDR3 coding sequence is TGTGCCAGCAGCTTGGGACAGACAGAAAAACTGTTTTTT. Amino acids: CASSLGQTEKLFF.

The rearrangement uses TRBV6-5 and TRBJ2-7; no clear D. Germline-derived CDR1 and CDR2 are MNHEY and SVGAGI. There are 14 residues in the CDR3. V lost 2 bases to trimming and J lost 0 bases, with 8 bases between them. DNA of the CDR3: TGTGCCAGCAGTTACCGAGCTGGCTCCTACGAGCAGTACTTC. This codes for CASSYRAGSYEQYF.

The chain couples TRBV11-2 to TRBJ2-7; D is uncertain. From germline, CDR1 is SGHAT and CDR2 FQNNGV. V was pared by 3 bases and J by 2 bases, with 8 bases between. The CDR3 consists of 13 residues. DNA of the CDR3: TGTGCCAGCAGCTTCACAGAACCCTACGAGCAGTACTTC. Amino acids: CASSFTEPYEQYF.

This chain uses TRBV7-6 with TRBJ1-1; 7 bases match TRBD1. There are 16 residues in the CDR3. Germline CDR1 is SGHVS and CDR2 is FNYEAQ. With 0 bases clipped from V and 1 base from J, the junction kept 5 bases outside the gene matches. CDR3 sequence: CASSLATGAANTEAFF. The CDR3 DNA sequence: TGTGCCAGCAGCTTAGCCACAGGGGCCGCGAACACTGAAGCTTTCTTT.